These T cell receptor beta chains were read from a single sample in a study of T cell responses to AZD1222 COVID-19 vaccine. Using immunoSEQ multiplex PCR, the repertoire was profiled, and TCRdb retains in-frame clones only, with some absent. The sample carries about 99,000 clones, roughly nine tenths recorded once. The source material was peripheral blood, sampled 28 days after the second AZD1222 dose. The receptors here all came from an adult who received the AZD1222 COVID-19 vaccine. Both conserved end residues are part of each CDR3. A D gene is named only where the DNA matches it firmly. A row's size may be missing; if present it is once, few, many or a size class.

CDR3 length	J gene	D gene	clone size	V gene	CDR3 protein	CDR3 DNA
14	TRBJ2-7	.	.	TRBV28	CASSLRVAVYEQYF	TGTGCCAGCAGTTTAAGGGTAGCGGTCTACGAGCAGTACTTC
16	TRBJ2-1	TRBD2	.	TRBV10-2	CASSFSTSGAYNEQFF	TGCGCCAGCAGCTTTTCGACTAGCGGGGCTTACAATGAGCAGTTCTTC
12	TRBJ1-2	.	few	TRBV7-9	CASSSDDRTYTF	TGTGCCAGCAGCTCCGACGACAGGACCTACACCTTC
15	TRBJ1-2	.	once	TRBV19	CASKQGLISNYGYTF	TGTGCCTCCAAACAGGGCCTTATTTCTAACTATGGCTACACCTTC
14	TRBJ1-6	.	.	TRBV5-6	CASSLGTRSAPLHF	TGTGCCAGCAGCCTGGGGACCAGGAGTGCACCCCTCCACTTT
16	TRBJ2-5	TRBD1	.	TRBV15	CATSRATGLVGETQYF	TGTGCCACCAGCAGAGCGACAGGGCTAGTGGGAGAGACCCAGTACTTC
14	TRBJ1-5	TRBD1	once	TRBV5-1	CASSLGTVNQPQHF	TGCGCCAGCAGCCTCGGGACAGTTAATCAGCCCCAGCATTTT
13	TRBJ2-1	TRBD2	.	TRBV7-7	CASSLESGREQFF	TGTGCTAGCAGCTTAGAAAGCGGGAGGGAGCAGTTCTTC
10	TRBJ2-1	.	.	TRBV20-1	CSSSNNEQFF	TGCAGTAGTAGTAACAATGAGCAGTTCTTC
15	TRBJ1-1	TRBD1	.	TRBV28	CASTGTGGLWTEAFF	TGTGCCAGCACCGGGACAGGGGGCTTGTGGACTGAAGCTTTCTTT
18	TRBJ2-3	TRBD2	.	TRBV28	CASSPGLAGGEYTDTQYF	TGTGCCAGCAGCCCGGGACTAGCGGGAGGAGAATACACAGATACGCAGTATTTT